These 24 T cell receptor beta chains came from one sample sequenced in a study of blood T cell repertoires in COVID-19 (dated by TCRdb to the early 2020s). The library was obtained by the immunoSEQ multiplex PCR assay. Here the immuneACCESS table is served through TCRdb, limited to in-frame sequences with V and J called. Missing clones are a known gap in these copies; in checked studies unresolved V genes cover under half, and the rest lacks a known reason. A total of under 350,000 clones appear in this sample, 65% to 90% of them only once. About 4.2% of the sample rests with the top ten. Sequenced material: PBMCs or T cells enriched from blood (not recorded which). All receptors derive from a woman in her thirties or forties with acute COVID-19.

This chain connects TRBV28 to TRBJ1-1; tentative D call: TRBD1 (6 bases). CDR3 length: 14 residues. Trimming stripped 6 bases from V and 3 bases from J, with 14 bases between. Per the germline V gene, CDR1 is MDHEN and CDR2 is SYDVKM. In nucleotides, the CDR3 is TGTGCCAGCAGGACCCTACAGGGCGACACTGAAGCTTTCTTT. Its translation is CASRTLQGDTEAFF.

This clone was seen a handful of times. The CDR3 loop reads CASSLNRLAGGEQFF. The DNA for the CDR3 is TGTGCCAGCAGCTTAAATAGACTAGCCGGTGGTGAGCAGTTCTTC. The gene calls are TRBV7-9 and TRBJ2-1; 7 bases map to TRBD2. This CDR3 has 15 amino acids. Germline V lookup: CDR1 SEHNR, CDR2 FQNEAQ (reference sequence). V lost 2 bases and J lost 9; bases outside the gene matches: 10.

There are a few counts of this clone. The chain employs TRBV7-8 and TRBJ1-5, with 8 bases aligning to TRBD1. The CDR3 runs to 17 residues. Trimming at V came to 1 base and at J to 6 bases, leaving 11 bases not matched to a gene. The germline V gene encodes CDR1 SGHVS and CDR2 FQNEAQ. As DNA, the CDR3 is TGTGCCAGCAGCTTAGTACAGGGGGGTTCCAGGGGTCAGCCCCAGCATTTT. Amino acid sequence: CASSLVQGGSRGQPQHF.

This chain connects TRBV28 to TRBJ1-6; tentative D call: TRBD1 (6 bases). The V and J ends lost 8 bases and 10 bases respectively, with 21 bases between them. Germline CDR1 is MDHEN and CDR2 is SYDVKM. CDR3 length: 15 amino acids. The CDR3 sequence: CASLTGTGKGSPLHF. The CDR3 coding sequence is TGTGCCAGCCTGACGGGCACAGGGAAGGGCTCACCCCTCCACTTT.

The sample holds a few counts of this clone. The genes are TRBV14 and TRBJ1-1; TRBD1 is a possible D gene (5 bases). The CDR3 loop spans 14 amino acids. The V end was cut by 3 bases, the J end by 1 base, with 9 bases between. In germline, CDR1 is SGHDN, CDR2 FVKESK. The chain's CDR3 is CASSQGRKNTEAFF. For the CDR3, the DNA is TGTGCCAGCAGCCAGGGGCGAAAGAACACTGAAGCTTTCTTT.

The chain couples TRBV19 to TRBJ1-1, with D hard to call. The CDR3 totals 13 residues. V lost 4 bases and J lost 7, with 13 bases in between. Per germline, CDR1 LNHDA and CDR2 SQIVND (reference sequence). In DNA form, the CDR3 reads TGTGCCAGTAGTAGAGGTTTGTGGGTTGAAGCTTTCTTT. Residues: CASSRGLWVEAFF.

V is TRBV7-9 and J is TRBJ2-2; D remains unclear. Deletions cut 5 bases from V and 4 bases from J, with 14 bases between. Germline V gene sequence: CDR1 SEHNR, CDR2 FQNEAQ (reference sequence). CDR3 length: 15 residues. The CDR3 region is CASSRHLLGTGELFF. In DNA form, the CDR3 reads TGTGCCAGCAGCAGACACCTACTCGGCACCGGGGAGCTGTTTTTT.

The CDR3 sequence is CSASPAGVNYGYTF. The CDR3 DNA is TGCAGTGCTAGTCCGGCAGGGGTGAACTATGGCTACACCTTC. The J gene is TRBJ1-2, the V gene TRBV20-1; possibly TRBD1 for D (6 bases). The length of the CDR3 is 14 residues. The germline V gene encodes CDR1 DFQATT and CDR2 SNEGSKA (reference sequence). Trimming cost V 3 bases and J 2 bases, with 13 bases left between them.

This clone was seen once. J is TRBJ1-2 and V is TRBV28; TRBD1 aligns across 8 bases. Germline values: CDR1 MDHEN, CDR2 SYDVKM. CDR3 length: 14 amino acids. V was clipped by 6 bases and J by 6 bases; unmatched bases: 9. For the CDR3, the DNA is TGTGCCAGCAGCCTCTCGGACAGGGTGCATGGCTACACCTTC. Translated: CASSLSDRVHGYTF.

V usage is TRBV7-9 and J usage is TRBJ1-1; 7 bases map to TRBD1. The V and J ends lost 6 bases and 0 bases, in that order; junction bases with no gene match: 4. Germline V CDR1 and CDR2: SEHNR, FQNEAQ (reference sequence). The CDR3 contains 14 residues. CDR3 amino acids: CASSKGAMNTEAFF. CDR3 sequence (DNA): TGTGCCAGCAGTAAGGGGGCTATGAACACTGAAGCTTTCTTT.

This chain connects TRBV5-1 to TRBJ2-7, with no clear D. Germline V gives CDR1 SGHRS, CDR2 YFSETQ. V lost 4 bases and J 1 base, leaving 15 bases between the germline ends. The CDR3 totals 15 residues. CDR3 bases: TGCGCCAGCAGCCCTGACGTCGGGTATTCCTACGAGCAGTACTTC. Translated: CASSPDVGYSYEQYF.

This clone appeared once. The J gene is TRBJ2-1, the V gene TRBV11-2; the D gene is possibly TRBD2 (5 bases). Germline loops: CDR1 SGHAT, CDR2 FQNNGV. The V end lost 4 bases, the J end lost 11 bases, and 9 bases lay between the germline ends. This CDR3 is built from 11 residues. The CDR3 region is CASSSGSQQFF. In DNA form, the CDR3 reads TGTGCCAGCAGCTCGGGGTCCCAGCAGTTCTTC.

The rearrangement uses TRBV14 and TRBJ1-4; D gene ambiguous. The CDR3 runs 16 residues. CDR1 and CDR2 (germline): SGHDN, FVKESK. V lost 0 bases and J lost 0, with 8 bases in between. CDR3 DNA: TGTGCCAGCAGCCAAGATTACATCTCAACTAATGAAAAACTGTTTTTT. Residues: CASSQDYISTNEKLFF.

The gene calls are TRBV6-2 or TRBV6-3 and TRBJ1-2; 7 nucleotides align to TRBD1. This CDR3 is 13 amino acids long. The junction had 6 bases not matched to a gene; V was cut back by 5 bases and J by 6 bases. The germline V gene has CDR1 MNHEY and CDR2 SVGEGT. Here the CDR3 reads CASSVDRVNGYTF. The CDR3 coding sequence is TGTGCCAGCAGTGTAGACAGGGTCAATGGCTACACCTTC.

This clone occurred once. CDR3 bases: TGTGCCAGCAGTTACACTATGACAACTAATGAAAAACTGTTTTTT. This gives the protein CASSYTMTTNEKLFF. The genes are TRBV6-5 and TRBJ1-4; D is uncertain. The CDR3 is 15 amino acids. V gave up 2 bases and J gave up 0 bases, with 7 bases separating them. The germline V gene has CDR1 MNHEY and CDR2 SVGAGI.

The sample holds a few counts of this clone. CDR3 sequence reads: CASSSLQGYSNQPQHF. CDR3 sequence (DNA): TGTGCCAGCAGCTCACTCCAGGGGTATAGCAATCAGCCCCAGCATTTT. The V and J genes are TRBV7-8 and TRBJ1-5, with D possibly being TRBD1 (6 bases). Germline loops: CDR1 SGHVS, CDR2 FQNEAQ. This CDR3 comprises 16 residues. V was cut by 4 bases and J by 0 bases, with 13 bases left in between.

This chain connects TRBV2 to TRBJ1-1; a possible D gene is TRBD1 (5 bases). The V gene's germline CDR1 is SNHLY and CDR2 FYNNEI. V was trimmed by 0 bases and J by 4 bases, leaving 9 bases between them. The CDR3 totals 14 residues. CDR3 DNA sequence: TGTGCCAGCAGTGAAGCTGGAAGGGGCACTGAAGCTTTCTTT. This sequence encodes CASSEAGRGTEAFF.

The chain recombines TRBV4-1 with TRBJ1-1; D unresolved. Looked up from germline, CDR1 is MGHRA and CDR2 is YSYEKL. The V end lost 7 bases, the J end lost 1 base, and 19 bases lay between the germline ends. This CDR3 is built from 16 residues. The CDR3 region is CASTPRSLSENTEAFF. The CDR3 coding sequence is TGCGCCAGCACCCCTCGTTCTCTGAGCGAGAACACTGAAGCTTTCTTT.

The rearrangement joins TRBV27 to TRBJ2-3; 14 positions match TRBD2. J lost 1 base, V lost 4 bases, and 7 bases had no gene match. CDR3 length equals 18 residues. Germline lookup yields CDR1 MNHEY and CDR2 SMNVEV (reference sequence). CDR3 in amino acids: CASSSPGLAGEGTDTQYF. The CDR3 region has the DNA TGTGCCAGCAGTTCCCCGGGACTAGCGGGAGAGGGCACAGATACGCAGTATTTT.

This chain connects TRBV2 to TRBJ2-3; 7 nucleotides match TRBD1. V trimming: 4 bases; J trimming: 6 bases; junction bases outside the gene matches: 13. This CDR3 region has 16 residues. Germline CDR1 and CDR2: SNHLY and FYNNEI. The CDR3 loop reads CASSGSGLKTGDTQYF. In DNA form, the CDR3 reads TGTGCCAGCAGTGGGTCCGGGCTTAAGACAGGGGATACGCAGTATTTT.

The rearrangement joins TRBV2 to TRBJ1-4; 10 bases fit TRBD1. This CDR3 is 17 amino acids long. Trimming cost V 7 bases and J 3 bases; bases outside gene matches: 11. Germline CDR1 is SNHLY and CDR2 is FYNNEI. The CDR3 region is CASNSKKGQGPNEKLFF. Written as DNA, the CDR3 is TGTGCCAGCAACAGCAAGAAGGGACAGGGGCCTAATGAAAAACTGTTTTTT.

This clone was found once. The chain's CDR3 is CASSSTGAGGEKLFF. For the CDR3, the DNA is TGTGCCAGCAGCTCTACAGGGGCCGGGGGTGAAAAACTGTTTTTT. The chain recombines TRBV7-9 with TRBJ1-4, with 7 bases that match TRBD1. The CDR3 spans 15 residues. With V trimmed by 4 bases and J by 7 bases, 9 bases remained unmatched. Germline loops: CDR1 SEHNR, CDR2 FQNEAQ (reference sequence).

The count of this clone is one. The chain carries TRBV2 and TRBJ1-1, with a tentative D call TRBD1 (5 bases). CDR1 is SNHLY and CDR2 is FYNNEI in the germline V gene. The CDR3 spans 17 residues. V was shortened by 3 bases and J by 1 base, with 18 bases between the two germline ends. The CDR3 DNA reads TGTGCCAGCAGTGATGAGGCCGAAGGGGTATGGAACACTGAAGCTTTCTTT. Protein product: CASSDEAEGVWNTEAFF.

This clone was observed a few times. This rearrangement joins TRBV27 to TRBJ2-7; a weak D match, TRBD1 (6 bases). Trimming cost V 5 bases and J 0 bases, with 11 bases left between them. CDR1 and CDR2 (germline): MNHEY, SMNVEV (reference sequence). The CDR3 is 14 residues long. CDR3 residues: CASSPGDTSYEQYF. CDR3 nucleotide sequence: TGTGCCAGCAGTCCAGGGGACACCTCCTACGAGCAGTACTTC.